Given below is one TCR beta chain in context. TCRdb passed the RT-PCR reads through MiXCR, listing each CDR3 protein once. The sample has about 700,000 distinct CDR3 sequences, 13% to 15% seen once; the top ten hold roughly 3.9%. CDR1 MRHNA and CDR2 SNTAGT come from the germline V gene. The V gene lost 3 bases and the J gene lost 1 base, with 6 bases spanning the gap. The CDR3 has 13 residues. This sequence joins TRBV6-4 and TRBJ1-1; no clear D gene. The sample taken for sequencing was memory CD4+ T cells from blood. The sequence derives from a female donor in good health, serving as a healthy control. This chain's CDR3 is CASSETENTEAFF. The DNA of the CDR3 is TGTGCCAGCAGTGAAACGGAGAACACTGAAGCTTTCTTT.